Listed below are T cell receptor beta chains from one sample, sequenced in a study of T cell changes during pregnancy in multiple sclerosis. The protocol was immunoSEQ multiplex PCR, while the TCRdb copy is restricted to in-frame clones and leaves out a portion. The sample contains over 25,000 clones, around 93% of which appear only once. Sequenced material: CD4+ T cells from peripheral blood mononuclear cells, taken in the second trimester of pregnancy. The receptors here all came from a female donor with multiple sclerosis, enrolled in a pregnancy study. The CDR3 runs from the conserved cysteine through the conserved F or W. The D gene is left open where the match is weak. Clone size is stated in some rows and not others, as once, few, many or a class when expanded.

V gene: TRBV28; clone size: -; D gene: TRBD1; J gene: TRBJ1-5; CDR3 DNA: TGTGCCAGCAGTTTAACGGCAGGGGGTGTTTATAGCAATCAGCCCCAGCATTTT; CDR3 protein: CASSLTAGGVYSNQPQHF
V gene: TRBV11-2; clone size: -; D gene: -; J gene: TRBJ2-6; CDR3 DNA: TGTGCCAGCAGTGGGGTCAGCTTCAGGAGGGGGGCCAACGTCCTGACTTTC; CDR3 protein: CASSGVSFRRGANVLTF
V gene: TRBV5-1; clone size: -; D gene: -; J gene: TRBJ1-1; CDR3 DNA: TGCGCCAGCAGCTTGGAACGGATCCCAGGGGAAGCTTTCTTT; CDR3 protein: CASSLERIPGEAFF
V gene: TRBV28; clone size: once; D gene: -; J gene: TRBJ1-5; CDR3 DNA: TGTGCCAGCAGTACAGTCCTGGGCAATCAGCCCCAGCATTTT; CDR3 protein: CASSTVLGNQPQHF
V gene: TRBV30; clone size: once; D gene: TRBD2; J gene: TRBJ2-7; CDR3 DNA: TGTGCCTTTAGACTAGCGGGAGCCGAGCAGTACTTC; CDR3 protein: CAFRLAGAEQYF
V gene: TRBV5-1; clone size: -; D gene: -; J gene: TRBJ1-2; CDR3 DNA: TGCGCCAGCAGCTTGGAAAGTAGCTATGGCTACACCTTC; CDR3 protein: CASSLESSYGYTF
V gene: TRBV2; clone size: -; D gene: TRBD2; J gene: TRBJ2-1; CDR3 DNA: TGTGCCAGCAGTGAAGCGCTTCGGACTAGCGGGAGGGCCCGGTTCTTC; CDR3 protein: CASSEALRTSGRARFF
V gene: TRBV5-4; clone size: -; D gene: TRBD2; J gene: TRBJ2-3; CDR3 DNA: TGTGCCAGCAGCTTCAGACTAGCGGGAGTGCGGGATACGCAGTATTTT; CDR3 protein: CASSFRLAGVRDTQYF
V gene: TRBV4-2; clone size: -; D gene: -; J gene: TRBJ2-3; CDR3 DNA: TGTGCCAGCAGCTCCCACACAGATACGCAGTATTTT; CDR3 protein: CASSSHTDTQYF
V gene: TRBV18; clone size: few; D gene: TRBD2; J gene: TRBJ2-3; CDR3 DNA: TGTGCCAGCTCACCACGACTAGCGGGAGGGAGAACAGATACGCAGTATTTT; CDR3 protein: CASSPRLAGGRTDTQYF
V gene: TRBV30; clone size: once; D gene: TRBD2; J gene: TRBJ2-1; CDR3 DNA: TGTGCCTGGAGTGGGGGACTAGCAGAGGAGCAGTTCTTC; CDR3 protein: CAWSGGLAEEQFF
V gene: TRBV14; clone size: -; D gene: -; J gene: TRBJ2-1; CDR3 DNA: TGTGCCAGCAGCCAAGTTCGAGGTAATGAGCAGTTCTTC; CDR3 protein: CASSQVRGNEQFF
V gene: TRBV7-7; clone size: -; D gene: TRBD1; J gene: TRBJ1-3; CDR3 DNA: TGTGCCAGCAGCTCCTACAGGGGGCTGTTAGCTGGAAACACCATATATTTT; CDR3 protein: CASSSYRGLLAGNTIYF
V gene: TRBV14; clone size: -; D gene: TRBD2; J gene: TRBJ2-5; CDR3 DNA: TGTGCCAGCAGCGGGTCAGCGGGAGGGCCTCGGGAGACCCAGTACTTC; CDR3 protein: CASSGSAGGPRETQYF
V gene: TRBV30; clone size: -; D gene: TRBD1; J gene: TRBJ1-1; CDR3 DNA: TGTGCCTGGGGCGCCGGGACAGGGAAAGGCGAAGCTTTCTTT; CDR3 protein: CAWGAGTGKGEAFF
V gene: TRBV6-1; clone size: -; D gene: -; J gene: TRBJ2-3; CDR3 DNA: TGTGCCAGCAGTGAACCAAGGGTAGCGAGATGGGCTACGCAGTATTTT; CDR3 protein: CASSEPRVARWATQYF
V gene: TRBV7-2; clone size: -; D gene: TRBD2; J gene: TRBJ2-3; CDR3 DNA: TGTGCCAGCATCCTAGCGGGACTCAGCACAGATACGCAGTATTTT; CDR3 protein: CASILAGLSTDTQYF
V gene: TRBV7-2; clone size: -; D gene: TRBD1; J gene: TRBJ1-2; CDR3 DNA: TGTGCCAGCAGCTCATCGACAGGGGGGCGGTATGGCTACACCTTC; CDR3 protein: CASSSSTGGRYGYTF
V gene: TRBV30; clone size: -; D gene: -; J gene: TRBJ2-7; CDR3 DNA: TGTGCCTGGAGGGTTAGCGGTCCTCACTCCTACGAGCAGTACTTC; CDR3 protein: CAWRVSGPHSYEQYF
V gene: TRBV25-1; clone size: -; D gene: TRBD1; J gene: TRBJ1-4; CDR3 DNA: TGTGCCAGCACATTCCACGGGACAGGGGATGGAAAACTGTTTTTT; CDR3 protein: CASTFHGTGDGKLFF
V gene: TRBV2; clone size: -; D gene: TRBD2; J gene: TRBJ2-5; CDR3 DNA: TGTGCCAGCAGTGAGGATTTGGCGGGAGCGGGTGAGACCCAGTACTTC; CDR3 protein: CASSEDLAGAGETQYF
V gene: TRBV2; clone size: -; D gene: -; J gene: TRBJ1-4; CDR3 DNA: TGTGCCAGCAGGTACAGTCTTAATGAAAAACTGTTTTTT; CDR3 protein: CASRYSLNEKLFF